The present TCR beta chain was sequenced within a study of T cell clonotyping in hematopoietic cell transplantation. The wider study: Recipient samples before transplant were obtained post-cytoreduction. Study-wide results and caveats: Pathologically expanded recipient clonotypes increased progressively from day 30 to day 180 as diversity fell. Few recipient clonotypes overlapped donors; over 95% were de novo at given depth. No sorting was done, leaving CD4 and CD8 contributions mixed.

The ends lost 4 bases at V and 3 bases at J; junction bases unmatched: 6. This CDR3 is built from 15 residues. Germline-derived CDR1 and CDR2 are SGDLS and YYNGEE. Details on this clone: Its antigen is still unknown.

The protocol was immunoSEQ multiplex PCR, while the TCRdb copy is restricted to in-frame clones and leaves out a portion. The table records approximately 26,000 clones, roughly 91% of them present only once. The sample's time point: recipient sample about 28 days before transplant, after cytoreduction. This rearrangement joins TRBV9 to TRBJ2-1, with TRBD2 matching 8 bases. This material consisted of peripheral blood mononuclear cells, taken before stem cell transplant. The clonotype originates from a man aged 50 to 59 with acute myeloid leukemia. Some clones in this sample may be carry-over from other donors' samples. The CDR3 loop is CASSPSGGDYNEQFF. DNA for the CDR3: TGTGCCAGCAGCCCGTCCGGGGGGGACTACAATGAGCAGTTCTTC.